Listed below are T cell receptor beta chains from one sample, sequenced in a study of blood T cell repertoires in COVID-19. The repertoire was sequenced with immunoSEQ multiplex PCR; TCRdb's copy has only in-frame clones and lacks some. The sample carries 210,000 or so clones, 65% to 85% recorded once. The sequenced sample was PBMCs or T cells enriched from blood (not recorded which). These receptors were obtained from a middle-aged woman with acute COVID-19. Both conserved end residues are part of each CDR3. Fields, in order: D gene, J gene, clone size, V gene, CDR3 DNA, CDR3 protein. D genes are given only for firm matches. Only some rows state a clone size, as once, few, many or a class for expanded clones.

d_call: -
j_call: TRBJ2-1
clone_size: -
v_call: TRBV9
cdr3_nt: TGTGCCAGCTCCGGTGATGAGCAGTTCTTC
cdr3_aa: CASSGDEQFF

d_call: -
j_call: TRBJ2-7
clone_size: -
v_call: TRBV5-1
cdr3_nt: TGCGCCAGCAGCCCCCTACTCGACGGGGGGCCATACGAGCAGTACTTC
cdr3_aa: CASSPLLDGGPYEQYF

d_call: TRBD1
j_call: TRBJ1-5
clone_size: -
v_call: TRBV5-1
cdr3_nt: TGCGCCAGCAGCGAGGGGACAGGGGCCCTTATGGGGCAGCCCCAGCATTTT
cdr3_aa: CASSEGTGALMGQPQHF

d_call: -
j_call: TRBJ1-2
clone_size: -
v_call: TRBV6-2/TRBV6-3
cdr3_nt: TGTGCCAGCAGTTACGGGGGGGTCGGCTATGGCTACACCTTC
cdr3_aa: CASSYGGVGYGYTF

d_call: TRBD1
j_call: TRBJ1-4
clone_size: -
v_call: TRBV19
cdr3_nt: TGTGCCAGTAAACAGGGGGCGGGCACTAATGAAAAACTGTTTTTT
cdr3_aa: CASKQGAGTNEKLFF

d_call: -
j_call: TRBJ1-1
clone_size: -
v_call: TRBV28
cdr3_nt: TGTGCCAGCAGTTTGGTGGCAACCGGGGTTGAAGCTTTCTTT
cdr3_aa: CASSLVATGVEAFF

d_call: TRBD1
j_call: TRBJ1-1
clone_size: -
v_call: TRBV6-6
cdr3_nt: TGTGCCAGCAGTCGATCGGCAGGGGGCACTGAAGCTTTCTTT
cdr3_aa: CASSRSAGGTEAFF

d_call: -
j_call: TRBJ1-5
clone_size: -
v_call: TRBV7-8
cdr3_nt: TGTGCCAGCAGCTCAATAAGATTCCTTGGACAGAGTAATCAGCCCCAGCATTTT
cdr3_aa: CASSSIRFLGQSNQPQHF

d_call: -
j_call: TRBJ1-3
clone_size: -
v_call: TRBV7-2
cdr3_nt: TGTGCCAGCAGCGTGACTGCTGTCTCTGGAAACACCATATATTTT
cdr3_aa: CASSVTAVSGNTIYF

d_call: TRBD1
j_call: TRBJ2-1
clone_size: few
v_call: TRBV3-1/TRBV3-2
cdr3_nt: TGTGCCAGCAGCCCTAGTAGGACAGGGTCCCAGAGCTCCTACAATGAGCAGTTCTTC
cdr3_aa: CASSPSRTGSQSSYNEQFF

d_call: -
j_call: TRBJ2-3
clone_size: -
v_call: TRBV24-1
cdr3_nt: TGTGCCACCAGTGATCCCTCCGGGACTCCCAACACAGATACGCAGTATTTT
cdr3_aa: CATSDPSGTPNTDTQYF

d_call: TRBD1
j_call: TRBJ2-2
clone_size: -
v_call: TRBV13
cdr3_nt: TGTGCCAGCAGCTCCCCGGGACAGGGTTTGGGCGGGGAGCTGTTTTTT
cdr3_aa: CASSSPGQGLGGELFF

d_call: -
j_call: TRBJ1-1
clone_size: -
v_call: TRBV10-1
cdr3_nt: TGCGCCAGCAGTGAGGCAGGGAACACTGAAGCTTTCTTT
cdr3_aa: CASSEAGNTEAFF

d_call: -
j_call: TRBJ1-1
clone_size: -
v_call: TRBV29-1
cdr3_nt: TGCAGCGTTGATGAGGCGGGGGGGAAAGCTTTCTTT
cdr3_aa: CSVDEAGGKAFF

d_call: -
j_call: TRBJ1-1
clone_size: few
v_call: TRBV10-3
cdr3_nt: TGTGCCATCAGGATTTCAGTCTGGGCGATGAACACTGAAGCTTTCTTT
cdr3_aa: CAIRISVWAMNTEAFF

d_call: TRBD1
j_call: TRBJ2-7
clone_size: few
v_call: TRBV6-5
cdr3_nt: TGTGCCAGCAGACAGGGGTCCCACGAGCAGTACTTC
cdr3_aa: CASRQGSHEQYF

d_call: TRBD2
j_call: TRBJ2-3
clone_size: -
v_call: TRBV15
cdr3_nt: TGTGCCACCAGCAGAGAGAAGCGGGAGGGTGTAGATACGCAGTATTTT
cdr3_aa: CATSREKREGVDTQYF

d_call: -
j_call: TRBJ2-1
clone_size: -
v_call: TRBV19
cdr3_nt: TGTGCCAGTAGTCGGGGTTTTGTCGATGAGCAGTTCTTC
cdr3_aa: CASSRGFVDEQFF

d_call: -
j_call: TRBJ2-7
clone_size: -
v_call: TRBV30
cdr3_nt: TGTGCCTGGTCCGTCTCCTACGAGCAGTACTTC
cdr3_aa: CAWSVSYEQYF

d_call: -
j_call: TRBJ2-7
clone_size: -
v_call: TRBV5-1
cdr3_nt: TGCGCCAGCTCATGGAGGGGCCTGGGCTACGAGCAGTACTTC
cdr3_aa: CASSWRGLGYEQYF

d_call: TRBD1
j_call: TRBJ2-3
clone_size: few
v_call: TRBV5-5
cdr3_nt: TGTGCCAGCAGCTTGGGGGACAGGTTATTTGGAGATACGCAGTATTTT
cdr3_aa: CASSLGDRLFGDTQYF

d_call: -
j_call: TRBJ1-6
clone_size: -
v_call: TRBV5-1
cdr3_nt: TGCGCCAGCAGCTTTTGGGGGCAGAATTCACCCCTCCACTTT
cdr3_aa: CASSFWGQNSPLHF

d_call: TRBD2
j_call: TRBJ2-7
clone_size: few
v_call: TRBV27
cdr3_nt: TGTGCCAGCGGGTCCAACCGGGGACTAGCGGGAGCTGTTGAGCAGTACTTC
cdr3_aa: CASGSNRGLAGAVEQYF

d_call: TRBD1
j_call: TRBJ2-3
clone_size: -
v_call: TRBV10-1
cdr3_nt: TGCGCCAGCAGTGAGTCATGGACAGGGCGGCAAGATACGCAGTATTTT
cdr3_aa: CASSESWTGRQDTQYF

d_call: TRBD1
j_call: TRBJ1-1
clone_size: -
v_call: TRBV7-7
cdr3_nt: TGTGCTAGCAGCCTATTACAGGGGACTGAAGCTTTCTTT
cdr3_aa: CASSLLQGTEAFF

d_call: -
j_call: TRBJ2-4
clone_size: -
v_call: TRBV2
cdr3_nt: TGTGCCAGCAGTGGGCTACAGGGATTAGCCAAAAACATTCAGTACTTC
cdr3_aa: CASSGLQGLAKNIQYF

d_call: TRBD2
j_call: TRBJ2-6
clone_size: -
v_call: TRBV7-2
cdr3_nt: TGTGCCAGCACCCCGGGGGGGACCTCTGGGGCCAACGTCCTGACTTTC
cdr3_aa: CASTPGGTSGANVLTF

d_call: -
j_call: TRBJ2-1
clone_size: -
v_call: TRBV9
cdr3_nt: TGTGCCAGCAGCTCCCAGGACAAAACTGAGCAGTTCTTC
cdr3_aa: CASSSQDKTEQFF

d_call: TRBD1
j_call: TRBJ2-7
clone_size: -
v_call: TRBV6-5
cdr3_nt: TGTGCCAGCAGTCAGACAGGGTCCCACGAGCAGTACTTC
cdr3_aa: CASSQTGSHEQYF

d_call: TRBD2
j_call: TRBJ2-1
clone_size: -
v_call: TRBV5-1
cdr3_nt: TGCGCCAGTATGGGACTAGCGGGGCCCTACAATGAGCAGTTCTTC
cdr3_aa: CASMGLAGPYNEQFF

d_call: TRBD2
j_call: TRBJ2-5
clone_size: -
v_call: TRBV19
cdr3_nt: TGTGCCAGTAGTCCTGGGCGGCTAGCGGGGGGGCGGGAGACCCAGTACTTC
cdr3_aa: CASSPGRLAGGRETQYF

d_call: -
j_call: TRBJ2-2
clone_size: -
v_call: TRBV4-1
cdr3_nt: TGCGCCAGCAGCCGCCGACAGGTTAACACCGGGGAGCTGTTTTTT
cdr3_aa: CASSRRQVNTGELFF

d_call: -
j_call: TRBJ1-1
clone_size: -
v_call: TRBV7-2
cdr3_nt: TGTGCCAGCAGCCCCAGGCTCGGGGGGGGTTCTGAAGCTTTCTTT
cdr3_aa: CASSPRLGGGSEAFF

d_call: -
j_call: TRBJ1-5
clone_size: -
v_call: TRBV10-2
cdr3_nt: TGCGCCAGCAGTGCAGTGGGAGGCTGGGAGCCCCAGCATTTT
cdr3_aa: CASSAVGGWEPQHF

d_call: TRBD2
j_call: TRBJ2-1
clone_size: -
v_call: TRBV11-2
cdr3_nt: TGTGCCAGCAGCTCCCGAGCGGGAGGAGGGAATGAGCAGTTCTTC
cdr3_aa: CASSSRAGGGNEQFF

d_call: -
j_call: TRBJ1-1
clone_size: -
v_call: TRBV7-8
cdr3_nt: TGTGCCAGCAGCTTAAGGTGGGGAGGGATCGGCACTGAAGCTTTCTTT
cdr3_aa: CASSLRWGGIGTEAFF

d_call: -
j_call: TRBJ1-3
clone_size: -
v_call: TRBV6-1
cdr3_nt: TGTGCCAGCAGCGAAGGGGGGCCTGGAAACACCATATATTTT
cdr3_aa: CASSEGGPGNTIYF

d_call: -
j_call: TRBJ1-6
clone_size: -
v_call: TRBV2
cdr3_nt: TGTGCCAGCAGTGAAGCGAGGGCCAACAATTCACCCCTCCACTTT
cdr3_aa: CASSEARANNSPLHF

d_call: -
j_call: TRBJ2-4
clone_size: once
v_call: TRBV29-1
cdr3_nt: TGCAGCGTTGTTAGCTGGGGGGACATTCAGTACTTC
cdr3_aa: CSVVSWGDIQYF